This TCR beta chain was identified in a study of blood T cell repertoires in COVID-19. Whole-study context: The study drew acute and convalescent COVID-19 samples from the United States, Italy and Spain. In each case, the material was cDNA or gDNA derived from T cells, B-cell-depleted T cells, or PBMCs.

The CDR3 runs to 15 residues. The germline V gene has CDR1 SGHVS and CDR2 FQNEAQ. Trimming removed 1 base at V and 0 bases at J, with 7 bases between. As handled by the study authors: Amplification with reference gene primers provided the estimates of nucleated cell counts. Libraries were prepared by immunoSEQ multiplex PCR; TCRdb keeps only in-frame clonotypes and omits some of them. V, J and clone size are taken as reported in that table, and D and trimming were inferred from the DNA itself. Among around 220,000 clones listed, around nine tenths were seen once. The sample consisted of peripheral blood. The sequence was obtained from a woman aged 40-49 years who had recovered from COVID-19. The genes are TRBV7-8 and TRBJ1-3; D remains unclear. CDR3 loop: CASSLDLSSGNTIYF. DNA for the CDR3: TGTGCCAGCAGCTTAGATTTGAGCTCTGGAAACACCATATATTTT.